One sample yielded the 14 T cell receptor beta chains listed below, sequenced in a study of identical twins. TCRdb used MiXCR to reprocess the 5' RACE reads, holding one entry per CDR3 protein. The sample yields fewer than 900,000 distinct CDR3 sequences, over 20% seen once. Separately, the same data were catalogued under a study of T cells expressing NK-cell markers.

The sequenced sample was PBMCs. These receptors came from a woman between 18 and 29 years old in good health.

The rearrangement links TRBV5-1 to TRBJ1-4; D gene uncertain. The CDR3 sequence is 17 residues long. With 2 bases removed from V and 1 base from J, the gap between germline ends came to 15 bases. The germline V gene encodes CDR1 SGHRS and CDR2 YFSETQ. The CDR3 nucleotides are TGCGCCAGCAGCTTACGATTACAAAGAAGAACTAATGAAAAACTGTTTTTT. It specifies CASSLRLQRRTNEKLFF.

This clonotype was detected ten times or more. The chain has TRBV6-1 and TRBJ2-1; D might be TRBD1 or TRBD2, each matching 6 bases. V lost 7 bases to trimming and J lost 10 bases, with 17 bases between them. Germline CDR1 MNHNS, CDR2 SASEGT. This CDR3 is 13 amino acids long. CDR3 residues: CASNPLTGREQFF. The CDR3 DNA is TGTGCCAGCAACCCATTAACAGGGAGGGAGCAGTTCTTC.

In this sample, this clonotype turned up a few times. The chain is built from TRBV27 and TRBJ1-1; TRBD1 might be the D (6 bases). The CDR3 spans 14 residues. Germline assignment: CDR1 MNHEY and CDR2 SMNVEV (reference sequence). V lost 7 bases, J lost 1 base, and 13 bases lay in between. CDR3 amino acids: CASTKDRGNTEAFF. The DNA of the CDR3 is TGTGCCAGCACCAAGGACAGAGGGAACACTGAAGCTTTCTTT.

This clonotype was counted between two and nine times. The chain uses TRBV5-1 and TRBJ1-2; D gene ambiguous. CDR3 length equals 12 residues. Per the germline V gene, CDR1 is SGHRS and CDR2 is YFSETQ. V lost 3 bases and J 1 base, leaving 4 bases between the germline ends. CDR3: CASSYNNYGYTF. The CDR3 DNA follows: TGCGCCAGCAGCTACAATAACTATGGCTACACCTTC. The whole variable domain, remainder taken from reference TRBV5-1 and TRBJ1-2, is KAGVTQTPRYLIKTRGQQVTLSCSPISGHRSVSWYQQTPGQGLQFLFEYFSETQRNKGNFPGRFSGRQFSNSRSEMNVSTLELGDSALYLCASSYNNYGYTFGSGTRLTVV.

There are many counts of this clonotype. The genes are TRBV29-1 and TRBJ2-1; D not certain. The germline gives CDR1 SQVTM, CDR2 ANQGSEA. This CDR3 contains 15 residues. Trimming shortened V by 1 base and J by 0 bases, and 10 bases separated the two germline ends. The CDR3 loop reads CSVEVRPYSYNEQFF. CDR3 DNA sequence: TGCAGCGTTGAAGTGAGGCCTTACTCCTACAATGAGCAGTTCTTC.

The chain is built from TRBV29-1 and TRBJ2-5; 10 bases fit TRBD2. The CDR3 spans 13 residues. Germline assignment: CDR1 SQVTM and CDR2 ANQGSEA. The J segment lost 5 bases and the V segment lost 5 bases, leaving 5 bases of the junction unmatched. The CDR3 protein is CSVKAGGQETQYF. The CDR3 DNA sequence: TGCAGCGTTAAAGCGGGGGGGCAGGAGACCCAGTACTTC.

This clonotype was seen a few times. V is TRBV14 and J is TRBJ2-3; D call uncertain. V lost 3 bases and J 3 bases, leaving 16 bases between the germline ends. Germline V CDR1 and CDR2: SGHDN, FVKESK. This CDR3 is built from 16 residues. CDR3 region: CASSQGLRRFTDTQYF. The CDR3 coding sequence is TGTGCCAGCAGCCAGGGTCTGAGACGTTTTACAGATACGCAGTATTTT.

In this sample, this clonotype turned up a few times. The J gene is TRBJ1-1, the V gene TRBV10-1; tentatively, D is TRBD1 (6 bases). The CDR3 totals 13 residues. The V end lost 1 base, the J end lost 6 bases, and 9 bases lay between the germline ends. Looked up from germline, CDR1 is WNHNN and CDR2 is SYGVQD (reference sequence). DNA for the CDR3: TGCGCCAGCAGTGAGTTCGGGGGCGCTGAAGCTTTCTTT. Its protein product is CASSEFGGAEAFF.

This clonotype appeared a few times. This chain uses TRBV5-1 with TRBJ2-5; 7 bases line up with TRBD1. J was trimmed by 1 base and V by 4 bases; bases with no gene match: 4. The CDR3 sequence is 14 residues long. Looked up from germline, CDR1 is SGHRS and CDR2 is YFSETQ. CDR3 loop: CASSKGQTQETQYF. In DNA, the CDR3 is TGCGCCAGCAGCAAGGGACAGACCCAAGAGACCCAGTACTTC.

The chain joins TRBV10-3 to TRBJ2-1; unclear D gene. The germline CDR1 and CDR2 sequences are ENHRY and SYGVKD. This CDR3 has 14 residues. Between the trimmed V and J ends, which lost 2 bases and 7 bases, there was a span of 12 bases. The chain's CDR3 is CAISELGFRNEQFF. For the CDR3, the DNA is TGTGCCATCAGTGAGCTGGGGTTTCGTAATGAGCAGTTCTTC.

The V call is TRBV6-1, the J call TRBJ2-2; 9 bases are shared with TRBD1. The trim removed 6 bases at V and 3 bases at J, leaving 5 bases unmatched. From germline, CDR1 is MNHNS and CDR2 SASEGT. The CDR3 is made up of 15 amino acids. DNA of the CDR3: TGTGCCAGCAGCGGAACAGGGGGCTACACCGGGGAGCTGTTTTTT. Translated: CASSGTGGYTGELFF.

The CDR3 bases are TGTGCCACCTCGGACGGAGCGACGGGGAACACTGAAGCTTTCTTT. The encoded protein is CATSDGATGNTEAFF. This rearrangement joins TRBV12-3 or TRBV12-4 to TRBJ1-1; no definite D call. Trimming cost V 10 bases and J 1 base, with 19 bases left between them. The CDR3 covers 15 residues.

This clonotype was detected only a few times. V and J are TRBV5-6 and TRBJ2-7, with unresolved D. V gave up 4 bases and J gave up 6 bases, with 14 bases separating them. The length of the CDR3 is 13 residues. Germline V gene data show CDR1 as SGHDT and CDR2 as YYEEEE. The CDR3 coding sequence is TGTGCCAGCAGCGGTCGGCAGCTGACCGAGCAGTACTTC. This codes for CASSGRQLTEQYF.

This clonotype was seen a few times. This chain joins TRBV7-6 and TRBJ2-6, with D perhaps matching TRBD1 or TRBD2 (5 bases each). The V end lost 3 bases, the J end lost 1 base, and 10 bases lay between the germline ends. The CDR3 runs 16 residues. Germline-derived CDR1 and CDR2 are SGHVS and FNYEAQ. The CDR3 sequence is CASSFRGRSGANVLTF. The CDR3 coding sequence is TGTGCCAGCAGCTTTCGGGGACGTTCTGGGGCCAACGTCCTGACTTTC.